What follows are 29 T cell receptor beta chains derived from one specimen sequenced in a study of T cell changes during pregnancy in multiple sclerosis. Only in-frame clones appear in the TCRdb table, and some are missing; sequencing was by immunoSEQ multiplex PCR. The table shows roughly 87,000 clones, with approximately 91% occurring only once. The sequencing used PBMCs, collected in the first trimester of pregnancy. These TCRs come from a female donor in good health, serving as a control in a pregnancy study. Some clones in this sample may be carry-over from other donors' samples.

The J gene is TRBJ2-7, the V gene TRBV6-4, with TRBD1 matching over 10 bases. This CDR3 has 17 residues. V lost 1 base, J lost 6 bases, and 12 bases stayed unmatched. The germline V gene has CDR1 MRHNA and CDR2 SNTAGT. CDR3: CASSDCPGGQGSLEQYF. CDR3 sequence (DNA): TGTGCCAGCAGTGACTGTCCTGGGGGACAGGGGTCGCTCGAGCAGTACTTC.

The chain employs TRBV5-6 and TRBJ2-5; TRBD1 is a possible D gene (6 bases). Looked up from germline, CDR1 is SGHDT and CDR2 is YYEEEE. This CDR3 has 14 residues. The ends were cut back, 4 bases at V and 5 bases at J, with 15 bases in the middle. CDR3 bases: TGTGCCAGCAGCGGGGGCCCCGTTCCCGAGACCCAGTACTTC. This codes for CASSGGPVPETQYF.

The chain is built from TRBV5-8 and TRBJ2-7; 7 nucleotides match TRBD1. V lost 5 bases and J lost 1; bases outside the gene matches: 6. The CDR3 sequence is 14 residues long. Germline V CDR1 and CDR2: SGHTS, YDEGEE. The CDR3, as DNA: TGTGCCAGCAGGAACAGGGGCCTTTCCTACGAGCAGTACTTC. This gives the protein CASRNRGLSYEQYF.

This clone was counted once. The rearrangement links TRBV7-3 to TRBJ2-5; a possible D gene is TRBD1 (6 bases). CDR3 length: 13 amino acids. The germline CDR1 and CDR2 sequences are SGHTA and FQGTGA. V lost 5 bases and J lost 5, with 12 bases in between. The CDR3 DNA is TGTGCCAGCAGCCCTCAGGGGCGGGAGACCCAGTACTTC. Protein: CASSPQGRETQYF.

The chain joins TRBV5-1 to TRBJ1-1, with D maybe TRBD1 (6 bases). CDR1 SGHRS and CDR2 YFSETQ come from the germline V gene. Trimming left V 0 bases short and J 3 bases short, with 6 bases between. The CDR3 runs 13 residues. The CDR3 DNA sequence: TGCGCCAGCAGCTTGGCAGGGGACACTGAAGCTTTCTTT. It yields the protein CASSLAGDTEAFF.

CDR3 loop: CASSSDRGAQYF. The CDR3 DNA reads TGTGCCAGCAGCTCAGACAGGGGGGCGCAGTACTTC. This sequence joins TRBV6-1 and TRBJ2-7; 9 positions match TRBD1. CDR1 and CDR2 from the germline V gene are MNHNS and SASEGT. The CDR3 is made up of 12 amino acids. V shed 6 bases, J shed 9 bases, and the junction held 6 bases outside the gene matches.

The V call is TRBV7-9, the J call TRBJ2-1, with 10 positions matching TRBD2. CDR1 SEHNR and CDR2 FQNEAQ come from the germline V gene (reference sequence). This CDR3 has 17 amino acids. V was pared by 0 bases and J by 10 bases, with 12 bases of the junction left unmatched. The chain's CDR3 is CASSLAIQAGGLGEQFF. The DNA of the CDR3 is TGTGCCAGCAGCTTAGCTATTCAAGCGGGAGGGCTGGGGGAGCAGTTCTTC.

CDR3: CASSIGLQVVPTNEKLFF. DNA for the CDR3: TGTGCCAGTAGTATTGGACTGCAGGTCGTACCAACTAATGAAAAACTGTTTTTT. The chain couples TRBV19 to TRBJ1-4; unclear D gene. Germline values: CDR1 LNHDA, CDR2 SQIVND (reference sequence). Trimming shortened V by 3 bases and J by 0 bases, and 17 bases separated the two germline ends. This CDR3 has 18 amino acids.

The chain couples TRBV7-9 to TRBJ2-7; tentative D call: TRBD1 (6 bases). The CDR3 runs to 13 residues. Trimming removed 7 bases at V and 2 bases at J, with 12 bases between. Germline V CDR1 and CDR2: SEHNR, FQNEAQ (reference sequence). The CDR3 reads CASTSGAAYEQYF. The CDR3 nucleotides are TGTGCCAGCACCTCAGGGGCGGCCTACGAGCAGTACTTC.

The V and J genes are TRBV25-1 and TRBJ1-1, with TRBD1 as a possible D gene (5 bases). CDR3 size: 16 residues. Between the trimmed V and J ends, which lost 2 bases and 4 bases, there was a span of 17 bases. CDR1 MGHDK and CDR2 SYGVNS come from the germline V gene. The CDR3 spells CASSEGGTRWVTEAFF. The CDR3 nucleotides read TGTGCCAGCAGTGAAGGCGGGACCCGCTGGGTCACTGAAGCTTTCTTT.

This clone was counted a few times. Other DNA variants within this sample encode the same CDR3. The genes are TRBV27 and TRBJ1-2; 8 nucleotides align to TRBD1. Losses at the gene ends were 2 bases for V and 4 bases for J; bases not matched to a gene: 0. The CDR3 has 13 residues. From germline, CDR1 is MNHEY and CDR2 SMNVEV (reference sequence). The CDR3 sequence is CASSLGTGYGYTF. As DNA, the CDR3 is TGTGCCAGCAGTTTAGGGACAGGCTATGGCTACACCTTC.

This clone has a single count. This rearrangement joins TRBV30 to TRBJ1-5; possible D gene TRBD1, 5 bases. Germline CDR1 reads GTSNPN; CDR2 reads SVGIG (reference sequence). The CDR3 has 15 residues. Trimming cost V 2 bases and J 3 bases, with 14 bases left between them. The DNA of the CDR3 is TGTGCCTGGAGTACCACGGGGGGACTCAATCAGCCCCAGCATTTT. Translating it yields CAWSTTGGLNQPQHF.

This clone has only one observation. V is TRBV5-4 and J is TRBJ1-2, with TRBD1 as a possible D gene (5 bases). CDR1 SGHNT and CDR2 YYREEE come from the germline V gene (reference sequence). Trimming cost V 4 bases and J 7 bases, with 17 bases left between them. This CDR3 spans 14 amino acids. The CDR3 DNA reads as TGTGCCAGCAGCCCCCCGGGAGGGGTAATTGGCTACACCTTC. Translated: CASSPPGGVIGYTF.

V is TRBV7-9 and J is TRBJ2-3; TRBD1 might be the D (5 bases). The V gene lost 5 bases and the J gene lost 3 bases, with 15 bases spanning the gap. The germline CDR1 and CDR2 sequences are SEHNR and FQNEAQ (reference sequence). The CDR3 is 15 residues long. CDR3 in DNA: TGTGCCAGCAGCACCAAGCAGACAGCAACAGATACGCAGTATTTT. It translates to CASSTKQTATDTQYF.

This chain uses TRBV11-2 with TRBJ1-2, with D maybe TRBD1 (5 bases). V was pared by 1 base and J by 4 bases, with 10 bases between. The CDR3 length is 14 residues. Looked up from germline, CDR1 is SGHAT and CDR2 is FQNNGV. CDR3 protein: CASSLGGAVYGYTF. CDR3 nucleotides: TGTGCCAGCAGCTTAGGTGGGGCGGTCTATGGCTACACCTTC.

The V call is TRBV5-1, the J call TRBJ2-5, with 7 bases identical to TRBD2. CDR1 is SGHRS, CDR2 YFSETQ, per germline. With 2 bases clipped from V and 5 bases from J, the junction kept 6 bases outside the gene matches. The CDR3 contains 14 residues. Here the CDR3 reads CASSFRLGGETQYF. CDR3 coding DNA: TGCGCCAGCAGCTTTCGATTGGGGGGGGAGACCCAGTACTTC.

CDR3 coding DNA: TGCGCCAGCAGCTCCTCCGGGACTAATGAGCAGTTCTTC. It specifies CASSSSGTNEQFF. This chain joins TRBV5-1 and TRBJ2-1; D is possibly TRBD2 (6 bases). Trimming stripped 3 bases from V and 7 bases from J, with 11 bases between. The CDR3 is 13 residues long. Per the germline V gene, CDR1 is SGHRS and CDR2 is YFSETQ. The full variable domain, in which reference TRBV5-1 and TRBJ2-1 provide the parts outside the CDR3, is KAGVTQTPRYLIKTRGQQVTLSCSPISGHRSVSWYQQTPGQGLQFLFEYFSETQRNKGNFPGRFSGRQFSNSRSEMNVSTLELGDSALYLCASSSSGTNEQFFGPGTRLTVL.

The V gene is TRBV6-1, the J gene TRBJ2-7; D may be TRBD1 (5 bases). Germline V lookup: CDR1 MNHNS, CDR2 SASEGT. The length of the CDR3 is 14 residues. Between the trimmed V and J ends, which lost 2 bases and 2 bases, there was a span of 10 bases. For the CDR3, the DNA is TGTGCCAGCAGTGAAAGGGGATCTACCTACGAGCAGTACTTC. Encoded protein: CASSERGSTYEQYF.

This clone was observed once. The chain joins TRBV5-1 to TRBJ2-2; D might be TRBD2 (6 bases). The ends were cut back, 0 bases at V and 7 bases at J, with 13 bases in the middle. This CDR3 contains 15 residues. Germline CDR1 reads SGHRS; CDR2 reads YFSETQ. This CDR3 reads CASSLAGGGVGELFF. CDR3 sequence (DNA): TGCGCCAGCAGCTTGGCCGGAGGAGGGGTCGGGGAGCTGTTTTTT.

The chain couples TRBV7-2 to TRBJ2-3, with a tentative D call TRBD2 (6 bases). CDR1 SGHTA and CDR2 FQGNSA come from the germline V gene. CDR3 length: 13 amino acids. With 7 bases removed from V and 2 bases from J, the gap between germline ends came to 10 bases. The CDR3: CASTRRDTDTQYF. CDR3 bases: TGTGCCAGCACCCGGAGGGACACAGATACGCAGTATTTT.

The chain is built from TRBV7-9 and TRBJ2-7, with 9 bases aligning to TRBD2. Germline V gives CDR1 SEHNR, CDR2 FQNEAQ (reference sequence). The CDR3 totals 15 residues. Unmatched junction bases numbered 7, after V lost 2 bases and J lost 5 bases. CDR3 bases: TGTGCCAGCAGCTTACTAGCGGGGCTGGGGGACGAGCAGTACTTC. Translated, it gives CASSLLAGLGDEQYF.

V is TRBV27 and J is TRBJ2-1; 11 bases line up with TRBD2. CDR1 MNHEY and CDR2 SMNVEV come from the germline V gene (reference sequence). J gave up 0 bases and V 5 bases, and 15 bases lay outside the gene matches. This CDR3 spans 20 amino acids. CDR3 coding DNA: TGTGCCAGCAGTCCGTTGCTCGGGACTAGCGGTCTGAGCTCCTACAATGAGCAGTTCTTC. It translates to CASSPLLGTSGLSSYNEQFF.

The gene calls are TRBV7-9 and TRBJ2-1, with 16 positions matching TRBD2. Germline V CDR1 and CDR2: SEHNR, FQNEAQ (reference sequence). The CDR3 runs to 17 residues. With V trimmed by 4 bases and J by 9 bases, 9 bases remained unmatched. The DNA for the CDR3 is TGTGCCAGCAGCTCTAATCCGGGACTAGCGGGAGGGAGTGAGCAGTTCTTC. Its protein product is CASSSNPGLAGGSEQFF.

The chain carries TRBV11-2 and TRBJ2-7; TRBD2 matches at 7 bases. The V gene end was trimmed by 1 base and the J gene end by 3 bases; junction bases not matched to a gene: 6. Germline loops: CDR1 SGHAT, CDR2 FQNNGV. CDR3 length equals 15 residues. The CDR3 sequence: CASSLGSGVLYEQYF. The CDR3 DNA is TGTGCCAGCAGCTTAGGGAGCGGGGTCCTCTACGAGCAGTACTTC.

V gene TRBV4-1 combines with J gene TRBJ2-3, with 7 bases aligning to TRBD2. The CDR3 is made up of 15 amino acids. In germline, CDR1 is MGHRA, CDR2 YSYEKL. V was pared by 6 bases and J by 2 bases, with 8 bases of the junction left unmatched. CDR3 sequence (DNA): TGCGCCAGCAGAGCGGGGACCCTGTTCACAGATACGCAGTATTTT. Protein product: CASRAGTLFTDTQYF.

This CDR3 is CASGFPAGVNNEQFF. The CDR3 DNA is TGTGCCAGTGGGTTTCCAGCGGGGGTTAACAATGAGCAGTTCTTC. The gene calls are TRBV28 and TRBJ2-7; 8 positions agree with TRBD2. Judging by the DNA end, TRBJ2-1 fits better; the J call may be wrong. The CDR3 length is 15 residues. Germline V lookup: CDR1 MDHEN, CDR2 SYDVKM.

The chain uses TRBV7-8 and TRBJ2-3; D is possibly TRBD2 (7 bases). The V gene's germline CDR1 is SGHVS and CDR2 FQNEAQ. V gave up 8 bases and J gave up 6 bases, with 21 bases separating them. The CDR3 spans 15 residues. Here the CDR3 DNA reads TGTGCCAGCGTTACGCGAGGGGGGGCAGGCGATACGCAGTATTTT. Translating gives CASVTRGGAGDTQYF.

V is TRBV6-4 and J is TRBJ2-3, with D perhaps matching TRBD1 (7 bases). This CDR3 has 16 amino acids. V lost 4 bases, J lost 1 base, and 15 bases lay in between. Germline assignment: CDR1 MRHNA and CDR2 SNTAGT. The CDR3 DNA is TGTGCCAGCAGTGTACAGGGGACTGGGGGCACAGATACGCAGTATTTT. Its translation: CASSVQGTGGTDTQYF.

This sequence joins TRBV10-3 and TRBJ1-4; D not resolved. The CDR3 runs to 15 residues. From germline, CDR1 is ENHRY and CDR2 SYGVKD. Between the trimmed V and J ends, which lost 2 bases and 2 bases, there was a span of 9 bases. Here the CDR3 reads CAISEGPTTNEKLFF. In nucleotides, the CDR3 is TGTGCCATCAGTGAGGGGCCTACTACTAATGAAAAACTGTTTTTT.